The rows below give T cell receptor beta chains drawn from one sample of a study of T cells in Graves' hyperthyroidism and ophthalmopathy. MiXCR, run by TCRdb on the multiplex PCR reads, gives a single entry per CDR3 protein. The table lists hundreds of thousands of distinct CDR3 sequences, less than 20% of them singletons. Sequencing was carried out using blood. Every receptor here comes from a woman between 18 and 30 years old with Graves' hyperthyroidism. CDR3s include the opening cysteine and the closing phenylalanine or tryptophan. The D gene is left open where the match is weak. Some rows have no size entry. The others give once, few or many, or a class for an expanded clone.

TRBV12-3/TRBV12-4	TRBD1	.	TRBJ1-5	TGTGCCAGCAGGCGTGGGGGACAGGGGGTAAATCAGCCCCAGCATTTT	CASRRGGQGVNQPQHF
TRBV30	TRBD1	many	TRBJ2-5	TGTGCCTGGAGCCGACAGGGGGAGACCCAGTACTTC	CAWSRQGETQYF
TRBV5-6	.	many	TRBJ1-5	TGTGCCAGCAGCTTGCACGACCATAGCAATCAGCCCCAGCATTTT	CASSLHDHSNQPQHF
TRBV19	.	few	TRBJ2-2	TGTGCCAGTAGTAAGGGGACGGGAAACACCGGGGAGCTGTTTTTT	CASSKGTGNTGELFF
TRBV20-1	TRBD1	.	TRBJ1-4	TGCAGTGCCAGACAGGGCGTAAATGAAAAACTGTTTTTT	CSARQGVNEKLFF
TRBV11-2	.	many	TRBJ2-2	TGTGCCAGCAGCTTAGTAGTTGGCGGGGAGCTGTTTTTT	CASSLVVGGELFF
TRBV5-6	.	.	TRBJ1-2	TGTGCCAGCAGCTTGGGCGGGCTGGATGGCTACACCTTC	CASSLGGLDGYTF
TRBV10-3	TRBD2	.	TRBJ2-5	TGTGCCATCAGCCCACAAGGACTAGCCGGCGGAGAGACCCAGTACTTC	CAISPQGLAGGETQYF
TRBV4-1	.	.	TRBJ2-3	TGCGCCAGCAGCGTCAGGGACAGCACAGATACGCAGTATTTT	CASSVRDSTDTQYF
TRBV20-1	TRBD2	many	TRBJ2-2	TGCAGTGCTCGCAAGCGGGAGGACACCGGGGAGCTGTTTTTT	CSARKREDTGELFF
TRBV20-1	.	many	TRBJ1-2	TGCAGTGCTAGAGAAGTAGGAGGAGATGGCTACACCTTC	CSAREVGGDGYTF